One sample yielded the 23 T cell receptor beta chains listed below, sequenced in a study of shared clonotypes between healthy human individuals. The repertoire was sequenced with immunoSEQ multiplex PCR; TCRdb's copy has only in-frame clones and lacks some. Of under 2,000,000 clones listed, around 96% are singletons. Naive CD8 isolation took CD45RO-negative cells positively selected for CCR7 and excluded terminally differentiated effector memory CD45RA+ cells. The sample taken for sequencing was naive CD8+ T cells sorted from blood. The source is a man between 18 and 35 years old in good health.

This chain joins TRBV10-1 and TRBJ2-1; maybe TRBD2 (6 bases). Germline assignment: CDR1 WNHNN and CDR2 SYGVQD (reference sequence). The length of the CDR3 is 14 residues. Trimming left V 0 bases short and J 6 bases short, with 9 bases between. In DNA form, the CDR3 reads TGCGCCAGCAGTGAGTCCGAGGGACTCAATGAGCAGTTCTTC. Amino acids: CASSESEGLNEQFF.

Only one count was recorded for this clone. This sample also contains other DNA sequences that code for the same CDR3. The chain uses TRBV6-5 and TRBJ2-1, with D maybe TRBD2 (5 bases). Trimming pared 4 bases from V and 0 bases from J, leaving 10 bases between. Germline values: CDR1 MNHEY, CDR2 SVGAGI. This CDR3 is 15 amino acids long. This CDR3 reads CASSSGLSSYNEQFF. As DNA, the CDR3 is TGTGCCAGCAGTTCCGGACTGAGCTCCTACAATGAGCAGTTCTTC.

The chain's CDR3 is CASSFFVRDGYGYTF. The CDR3 DNA is TGTGCCAGCAGCTTCTTCGTCAGGGATGGCTATGGCTACACCTTC. The chain carries TRBV11-3 and TRBJ1-2; a possible D gene is TRBD1 (5 bases). Trimming stripped 3 bases from V and 4 bases from J, with 15 bases between. This CDR3 is built from 15 residues. Germline CDR1 and CDR2: SGHNT and YENEEA.

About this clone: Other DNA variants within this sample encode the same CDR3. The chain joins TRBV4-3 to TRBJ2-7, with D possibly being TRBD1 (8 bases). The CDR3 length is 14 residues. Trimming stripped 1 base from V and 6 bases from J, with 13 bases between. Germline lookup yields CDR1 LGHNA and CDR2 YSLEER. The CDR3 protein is CASSQGTGGGEQYF. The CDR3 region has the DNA TGCGCCAGCAGCCAAGGAACAGGGGGGGGCGAGCAGTACTTC.

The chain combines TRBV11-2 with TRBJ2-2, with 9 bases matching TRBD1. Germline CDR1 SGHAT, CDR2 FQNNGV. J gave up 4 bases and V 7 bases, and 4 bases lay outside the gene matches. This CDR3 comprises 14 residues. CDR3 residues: CASTETGGTGELFF. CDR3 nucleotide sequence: TGTGCCAGCACCGAGACAGGGGGCACCGGGGAGCTGTTTTTT.

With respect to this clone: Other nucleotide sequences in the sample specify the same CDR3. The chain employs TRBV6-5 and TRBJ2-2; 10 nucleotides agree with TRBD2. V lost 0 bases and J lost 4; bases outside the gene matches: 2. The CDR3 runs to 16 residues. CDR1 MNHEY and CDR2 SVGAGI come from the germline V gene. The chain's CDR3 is CASSYSLAGVTGELFF. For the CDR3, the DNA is TGTGCCAGCAGTTACTCTCTAGCGGGGGTCACCGGGGAGCTGTTTTTT.

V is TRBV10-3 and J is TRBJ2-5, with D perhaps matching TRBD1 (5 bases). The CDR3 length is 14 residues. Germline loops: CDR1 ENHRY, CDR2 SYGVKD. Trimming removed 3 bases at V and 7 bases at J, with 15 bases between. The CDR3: CAISDSQGLGTQYF. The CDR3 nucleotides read TGTGCCATCAGTGACTCCCAGGGCCTGGGGACCCAGTACTTC.

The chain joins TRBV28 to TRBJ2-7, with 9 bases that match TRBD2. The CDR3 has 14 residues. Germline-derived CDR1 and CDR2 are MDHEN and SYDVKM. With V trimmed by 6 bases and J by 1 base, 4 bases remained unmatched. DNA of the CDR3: TGTGCCAGCAGGGGTCTAGCGGGGTCCTACGAGCAGTACTTC. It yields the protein CASRGLAGSYEQYF.

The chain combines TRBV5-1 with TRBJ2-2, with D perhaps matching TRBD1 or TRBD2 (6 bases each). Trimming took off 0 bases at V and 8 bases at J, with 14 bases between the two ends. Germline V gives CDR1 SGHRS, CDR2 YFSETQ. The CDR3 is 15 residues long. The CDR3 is CASSLEDRGTGELFF. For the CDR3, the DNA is TGCGCCAGCAGCTTGGAGGACAGAGGGACTGGGGAGCTGTTTTTT.

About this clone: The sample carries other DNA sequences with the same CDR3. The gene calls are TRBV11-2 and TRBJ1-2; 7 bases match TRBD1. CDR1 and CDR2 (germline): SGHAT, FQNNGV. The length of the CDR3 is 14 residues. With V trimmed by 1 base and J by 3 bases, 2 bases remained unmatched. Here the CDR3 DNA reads TGTGCCAGCAGCTTAGGCGGGACAGACTATGGCTACACCTTC. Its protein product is CASSLGGTDYGYTF.

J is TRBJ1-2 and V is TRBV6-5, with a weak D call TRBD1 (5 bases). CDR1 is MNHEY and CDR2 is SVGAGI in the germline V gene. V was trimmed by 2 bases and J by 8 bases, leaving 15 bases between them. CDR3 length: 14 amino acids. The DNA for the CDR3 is TGTGCCAGCAGTTACGGGTTCGGGGGAGAGGGCTACACCTTC. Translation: CASSYGFGGEGYTF.

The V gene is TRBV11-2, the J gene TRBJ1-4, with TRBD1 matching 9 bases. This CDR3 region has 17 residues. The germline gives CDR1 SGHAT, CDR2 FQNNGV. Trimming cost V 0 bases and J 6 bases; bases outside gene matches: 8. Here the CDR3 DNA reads TGTGCCAGCAGCTTAGACCCACGGACAGGGGAATATGAAAAACTGTTTTTT. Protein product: CASSLDPRTGEYEKLFF.

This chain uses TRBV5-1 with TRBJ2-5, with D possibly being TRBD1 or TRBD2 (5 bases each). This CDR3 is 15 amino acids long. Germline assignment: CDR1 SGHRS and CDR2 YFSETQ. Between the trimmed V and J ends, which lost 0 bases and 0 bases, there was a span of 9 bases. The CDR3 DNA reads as TGCGCCAGCAGCTTGGTGCCGGGGCACCAAGAGACCCAGTACTTC. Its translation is CASSLVPGHQETQYF.

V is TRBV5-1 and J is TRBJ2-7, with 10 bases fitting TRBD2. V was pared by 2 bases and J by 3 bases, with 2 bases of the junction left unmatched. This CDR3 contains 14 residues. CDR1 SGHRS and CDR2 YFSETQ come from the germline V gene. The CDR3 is CASSFGTSDYEQYF. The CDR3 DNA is TGCGCCAGCAGCTTCGGGACTAGCGACTACGAGCAGTACTTC.

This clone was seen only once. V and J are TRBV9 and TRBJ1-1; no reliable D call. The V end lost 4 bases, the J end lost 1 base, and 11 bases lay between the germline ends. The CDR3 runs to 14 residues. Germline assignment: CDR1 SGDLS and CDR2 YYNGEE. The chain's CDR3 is CASSLRPGNTEAFF. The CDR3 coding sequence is TGTGCCAGCAGCCTTCGTCCAGGGAACACTGAAGCTTTCTTT.

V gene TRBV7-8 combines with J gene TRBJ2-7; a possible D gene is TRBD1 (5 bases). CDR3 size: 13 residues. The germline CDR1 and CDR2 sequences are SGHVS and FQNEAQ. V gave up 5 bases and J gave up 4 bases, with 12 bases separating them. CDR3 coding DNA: TGTGCCAGCAGCGTTGGACAATTATACGAGCAGTACTTC. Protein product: CASSVGQLYEQYF. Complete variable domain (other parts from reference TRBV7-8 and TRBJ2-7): GAGVSQSPRYKVAKRGQDVALRCDPISGHVSLFWYQQALGQGPEFLTYFQNEAQLDKSGLPSDRFFAERPEGSVSTLKIQRTQQEDSAVYLCASSVGQLYEQYFGPGTRLTVT.

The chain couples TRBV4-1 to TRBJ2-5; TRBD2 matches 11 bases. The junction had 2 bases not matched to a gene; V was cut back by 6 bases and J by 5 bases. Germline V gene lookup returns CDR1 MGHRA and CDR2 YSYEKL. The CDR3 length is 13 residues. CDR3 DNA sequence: TGCGCCAGCAGAGTAGCGGGAGGGGAGACCCAGTACTTC. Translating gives CASRVAGGETQYF.

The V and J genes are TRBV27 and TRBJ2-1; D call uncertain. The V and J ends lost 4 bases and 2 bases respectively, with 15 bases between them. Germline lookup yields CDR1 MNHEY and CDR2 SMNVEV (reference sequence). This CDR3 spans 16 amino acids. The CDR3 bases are TGTGCCAGCAGTTCCCAAGCCGGGCCCACCTACAATGAGCAGTTCTTC. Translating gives CASSSQAGPTYNEQFF.

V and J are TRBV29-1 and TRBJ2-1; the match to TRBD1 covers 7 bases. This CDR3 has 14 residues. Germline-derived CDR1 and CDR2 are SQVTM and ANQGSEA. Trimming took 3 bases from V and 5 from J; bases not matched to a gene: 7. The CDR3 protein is CSVDLTGLDNEQFF. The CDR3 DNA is TGCAGCGTTGATTTGACAGGGTTGGACAATGAGCAGTTCTTC.

CDR3 amino acids: CASSLTSLAGGLSEQYF. CDR3 DNA: TGTGCCAGCAGCTTAACCTCTCTAGCGGGAGGGCTTAGCGAGCAGTACTTC. The chain has TRBV7-2 and TRBJ2-7, with TRBD2 identical over 12 bases. The CDR3 is made up of 17 amino acids. CDR1 and CDR2 (germline): SGHTA, FQGNSA. V lost 2 bases, J lost 6 bases, and 11 bases stayed unmatched.

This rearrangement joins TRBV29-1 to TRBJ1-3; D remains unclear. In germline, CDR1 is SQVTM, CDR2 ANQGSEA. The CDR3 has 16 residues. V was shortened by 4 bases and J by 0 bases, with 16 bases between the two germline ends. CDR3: CSVGGQSSSSGNTIYF. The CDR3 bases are TGCAGCGTTGGTGGGCAGTCCTCGAGCTCTGGAAACACCATATATTTT.

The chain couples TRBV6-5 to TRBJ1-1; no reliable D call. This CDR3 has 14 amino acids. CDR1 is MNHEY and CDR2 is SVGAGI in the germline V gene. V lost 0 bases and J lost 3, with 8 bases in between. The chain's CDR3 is CASSYSGLYTEAFF. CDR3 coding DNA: TGTGCCAGCAGTTACTCGGGGTTATACACTGAAGCTTTCTTT.

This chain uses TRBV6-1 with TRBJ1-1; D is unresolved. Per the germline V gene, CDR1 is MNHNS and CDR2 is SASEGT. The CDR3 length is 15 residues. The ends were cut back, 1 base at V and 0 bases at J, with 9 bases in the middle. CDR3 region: CASSEVVLVNTEAFF. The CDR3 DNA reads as TGTGCCAGCAGTGAAGTAGTACTGGTGAACACTGAAGCTTTCTTT.